The 11 T cell receptor beta chains given below trace back to one sample, sequenced in a study of T cell responses to AZD1222 COVID-19 vaccine. Generated by immunoSEQ multiplex PCR, the TCRdb table keeps only in-frame clones and is missing some. The sample carries 30,000 to 40,000 clones, roughly 90% recorded once. The sample consisted of peripheral blood, taken 28 days after the second AZD1222 dose. These receptors were obtained from an adult who received the AZD1222 COVID-19 vaccine.

This clone was found once. The V call is TRBV28, the J call TRBJ1-6; tentatively, D is TRBD1 (5 bases). CDR3 length: 15 amino acids. CDR1 and CDR2 from the germline V gene are MDHEN and SYDVKM. Trimming shortened V by 8 bases and J by 7 bases, and 18 bases separated the two germline ends. The CDR3 region has the DNA TGTGCCAGCTTCGGGGGAATAATGGGAAATTCACCCCTCCACTTT. Amino acid sequence: CASFGGIMGNSPLHF.

This clone appeared a single time. A read error may account for a junction end that differs from germline. The V and J genes are TRBV7-7 and TRBJ2-2, with a possible D match to TRBD1 (5 bases). The CDR3 spans 17 residues. Germline V gene sequence: CDR1 SSHAT, CDR2 FNYEAQ (reference sequence). CDR3 protein: CASSPSQGRANTGELFF. The CDR3 DNA sequence: TGTGCTAGCAGCCCAAGCCAGGGCAGGGCGAACACCGGGGAGCTGTTTTTT.

The V call is TRBV5-1, the J call TRBJ1-2; unclear D gene. Germline assignment: CDR1 SGHRS and CDR2 YFSETQ. This CDR3 region has 13 residues. The V end lost 6 bases, the J end lost 1 base, and 10 bases lay between the germline ends. The CDR3 coding sequence is TGCGCCAGCAAAGAGGCCGATAACTATGGCTACACCTTC. Amino acids: CASKEADNYGYTF. Based on the CDR3 plus reference TRBV5-1 and TRBJ1-2, the full variable domain is KAGVTQTPRYLIKTRGQQVTLSCSPISGHRSVSWYQQTPGQGLQFLFEYFSETQRNKGNFPGRFSGRQFSNSRSEMNVSTLELGDSALYLCASKEADNYGYTFGSGTRLTVV.

This sequence joins TRBV7-8 and TRBJ1-5; D remains ambiguous. V dropped 2 bases and J dropped 9 bases, with 8 bases sitting between them. Germline values: CDR1 SGHVS, CDR2 FQNEAQ. This CDR3 comprises 12 residues. The CDR3 DNA reads as TGTGCCAGCAGCTTACGAGCGCGGCCCCAGCATTTT. Protein: CASSLRARPQHF.

The CDR3 sequence: CASSPAGEGRETQYF. CDR3 DNA: TGTGCCAGCAGCCCTGCCGGGGAAGGGCGGGAGACCCAGTACTTC. The chain combines TRBV6-6 with TRBJ2-5, with D possibly matching TRBD2 (5 bases). Trimming took off 6 bases at V and 5 bases at J, with 19 bases between the two ends. The CDR3 spans 15 residues. Germline V CDR1 and CDR2: MNHNY, SVGAGI (reference sequence).

The chain employs TRBV5-1 and TRBJ2-6, with D perhaps TRBD1 (6 bases). The V gene's germline CDR1 is SGHRS and CDR2 YFSETQ. Trimming stripped 3 bases from V and 1 base from J, with 14 bases between. This CDR3 region has 17 residues. The CDR3 region has the DNA TGCGCCAGCAGCTACCAGGGGTTAGGGTCTGGGGCCAACGTCCTGACTTTC. It codes for CASSYQGLGSGANVLTF.

The CDR3 sequence is CASSLIGPGQGSYGYTF. DNA of the CDR3: TGTGCCAGCAGCTTAATAGGTCCGGGACAGGGTAGTTATGGCTACACCTTC. The chain has TRBV7-2 and TRBJ1-2; 9 nucleotides agree with TRBD1. The CDR3 loop spans 17 amino acids. Germline CDR1 and CDR2: SGHTA and FQGNSA. Trimming at V came to 2 bases and at J to 5 bases, leaving 12 bases not matched to a gene.

The chain employs TRBV3-1 (or the pseudogene TRBV3-2) and TRBJ2-2, with a tentative D call TRBD1 (6 bases). The CDR3 is 13 amino acids. Trimming cost V 6 bases and J 7 bases, with 12 bases left between them. The germline gives CDR1 LGHDT, CDR2 YNNKEL (reference sequence). The CDR3 region is CASRSGVVGELFF. Here the CDR3 DNA reads TGTGCCAGCAGGTCAGGGGTAGTCGGGGAGCTGTTTTTT.

The chain employs TRBV5-8 and TRBJ1-2; D unresolved. Trimming cost V 0 bases and J 0 bases, with 9 bases left between them. CDR1 and CDR2 from the germline V gene are SGHTS and YDEGEE. This CDR3 comprises 15 residues. The CDR3 bases are TGTGCCAGCAGCTTGGGGAAGGCTACTAACTATGGCTACACCTTC. This gives the protein CASSLGKATNYGYTF.

The rearrangement joins TRBV7-8 to TRBJ2-5; D unclear. The CDR3 runs 11 residues. Between the trimmed V and J ends, which lost 2 bases and 5 bases, there was a span of 3 bases. Germline CDR1 and CDR2: SGHVS and FQNEAQ. The CDR3 bases are TGTGCCAGCAGCTTACATGAGACCCAGTACTTC. As protein: CASSLHETQYF. Drawing the rest from reference TRBV7-8 and TRBJ2-5, the complete variable domain is GAGVSQSPRYKVAKRGQDVALRCDPISGHVSLFWYQQALGQGPEFLTYFQNEAQLDKSGLPSDRFFAERPEGSVSTLKIQRTQQEDSAVYLCASSLHETQYFGPGTRLLVL.

The rearrangement uses TRBV4-2 and TRBJ1-2; D gene uncertain. This CDR3 spans 18 amino acids. CDR1 and CDR2 from the germline V gene are LGHNA and YNFKEQ. V dropped 0 bases and J dropped 3 bases, with 20 bases sitting between them. CDR3 DNA: TGTGCCAGCAGCCAAGAAACGGGGTATCCTGACGCGGACTATGGCTACACCTTC. Amino acids: CASSQETGYPDADYGYTF.